Shown below are 22 T cell receptor beta chains from a single sample sequenced in a study of T cells after yellow fever vaccination. TCRdb reprocessed the 5' RACE reads via MiXCR and lists one record per CDR3 protein. The table has roughly 400,000 distinct CDR3 sequences, about 19% seen once. Specimen: PBMCs, collected before the yellow fever booster vaccination. The receptors were sampled from a man younger than 35 who received the YFV17D yellow fever vaccine.

The chain is built from TRBV6-6 and TRBJ1-1; TRBD1 agrees at 8 bases. CDR1 and CDR2 (germline): MNHNY, SVGAGI (reference sequence). The CDR3 runs to 15 residues. V lost 5 bases to trimming and J lost 6 bases; unmatched junction nucleotides: 11. Here the CDR3 reads CASSAPDRTGPEAFF. The CDR3 coding sequence is TGTGCCAGCAGTGCCCCCGACCGGACAGGGCCTGAAGCTTTCTTT.

This chain connects TRBV3-2 to TRBJ2-3; the table's TRBD1 call for D was not verified on the DNA. TRBV3-2 constitutes a pseudogene. This CDR3 comprises 16 residues. The CDR3 spells CASSQGGGGSLGTQYF. CDR3 coding DNA: TGTGCCAGCAGCCAAGGTGGTGGCGGGTCCCTGGGAACGCAGTATTTT.

V is TRBV4-1 and J is TRBJ1-3; TRBD1 might be the D (5 bases). V shed 0 bases and J shed 0 bases, with 12 bases lying between them. CDR3 size: 17 residues. CDR1 and CDR2 from the germline V gene are MGHRA and YSYEKL. The DNA of the CDR3 is TGCGCCAGCAGCCAAGAATCGCAGGGAGCCTCTGGAAACACCATATATTTT. Encoded protein: CASSQESQGASGNTIYF.

This clonotype was seen a few times. The chain is built from TRBV12-3 or TRBV12-4 and TRBJ1-4; tentatively, D is TRBD1 (6 bases). Trimming stripped 5 bases from V and 10 bases from J, with 20 bases between. The CDR3 is 15 residues long. The CDR3 spells CASSPQGGVVRKLFF. Here the CDR3 DNA reads TGTGCCAGCAGTCCCCAAGGGGGGGTCGTAAGAAAACTGTTTTTT.

The chain uses TRBV2 and TRBJ1-2; no clear D. In germline, CDR1 is SNHLY, CDR2 FYNNEI. The CDR3 consists of 14 residues. V was shortened by 0 bases and J by 13 bases, with 18 bases between the two germline ends. The chain's CDR3 is CASSEAGRAARLTF. CDR3 nucleotide sequence: TGTGCCAGCAGTGAAGCGGGGAGGGCGGCCCGGCTCACCTTC.

The V gene is TRBV2, the J gene TRBJ2-5; 10 nucleotides agree with TRBD2. The CDR3 runs to 18 residues. The V gene end was trimmed by 4 bases and the J gene end by 0 bases; junction bases not matched to a gene: 11. The germline CDR1 and CDR2 sequences are SNHLY and FYNNEI. The CDR3 DNA follows: TGTGCCAGCAGTGCAATTGATCCAGCGGGGGGGAACCAAGAGACCCAGTACTTC. It yields the protein CASSAIDPAGGNQETQYF.

The J gene is TRBJ2-2, the V gene TRBV9, with TRBD1 matching 8 bases. The germline V gene encodes CDR1 SGDLS and CDR2 YYNGEE. V was clipped by 4 bases and J by 5 bases; unmatched bases: 7. The CDR3 is 15 amino acids. The CDR3 sequence: CASSKNRGTTGELFF. CDR3 DNA: TGTGCCAGCAGCAAGAACAGGGGGACGACCGGGGAGCTGTTTTTT.

This chain uses TRBV20-1 with TRBJ1-1; 7 bases agree with TRBD1. The CDR3 spans 16 residues. V dropped 2 bases and J dropped 5; count of bases not matched to a gene: 14. Germline V gives CDR1 DFQATT, CDR2 SNEGSKA (reference sequence). CDR3 sequence (DNA): TGCAGTGCTAGACCCCGGACAGGACCCGTGAGGACTGAAGCTTTCTTT. It encodes CSARPRTGPVRTEAFF.

This clonotype was counted only a few times. The CDR3 coding sequence is TGTGCCATCAGTGGACTAGCGGGGGAGCCGGCGACCCAGTACTTC. It yields the protein CAISGLAGEPATQYF. The chain couples TRBV10-3 to TRBJ2-5, with 12 bases lining up with TRBD2. The CDR3 has 15 residues. CDR1 and CDR2 from the germline V gene are ENHRY and SYGVKD. Trimming at V came to 4 bases and at J to 7 bases, leaving 7 bases not matched to a gene.

This chain joins TRBV7-6 and TRBJ2-6, with D maybe TRBD2 (6 bases). The CDR3 contains 21 residues. With 1 base removed from V and 0 bases from J, the gap between germline ends came to 22 bases. From germline, CDR1 is SGHVS and CDR2 FNYEAQ. CDR3 sequence reads: CASSLDWRRDSRHSGANVLTF. DNA of the CDR3: TGTGCCAGCAGCTTAGATTGGAGACGGGACTCCCGCCACTCTGGGGCCAACGTCCTGACTTTC.

This clonotype was seen a handful of times. This chain joins TRBV4-2 and TRBJ2-3; 10 bases fit TRBD2. Germline V gene lookup returns CDR1 LGHNA and CDR2 YNFKEQ. CDR3 length: 15 residues. The V gene end was trimmed by 4 bases and the J gene end by 9 bases; junction bases not matched to a gene: 10. Written as DNA, the CDR3 is TGTGCCAGCAGCCCCTTAGCGGGGGGCAAATCAACGCAGTATTTT. Amino acids: CASSPLAGGKSTQYF.

This clonotype appeared a few times. This chain joins TRBV7-8 and TRBJ2-7, with D unresolved. The V gene lost 1 base and the J gene lost 0 bases, with 10 bases spanning the gap. The CDR3 has 15 amino acids. CDR1 and CDR2 (germline): SGHVS, FQNEAQ. This CDR3 is CASSLGPESSYEQYV. Written as DNA, the CDR3 is TGTGCCAGCAGCTTAGGGCCGGAGAGCTCCTACGAGCAGTACGTC.

This clonotype was seen only a few times. The rearrangement links TRBV7-9 to TRBJ1-1; D is perhaps TRBD1 (6 bases). The CDR3 is 15 amino acids. Germline V gene lookup returns CDR1 SEHNR and CDR2 FQNEAQ (reference sequence). V dropped 5 bases and J dropped 4 bases, with 17 bases sitting between them. CDR3 in DNA: TGTGCCAGCAGCCATCAGGGGCGGGTCGGCACTGAAGCTTTCTTT. It translates to CASSHQGRVGTEAFF.

The chain is built from TRBV27 and TRBJ1-2; the match to TRBD1 covers 12 bases. This CDR3 has 15 residues. V trimming: 5 bases; J trimming: 7 bases; junction bases outside the gene matches: 8. Germline lookup yields CDR1 MNHEY and CDR2 SMNVEV (reference sequence). CDR3 amino acids: CASSDPGQGAFGYTF. Here the CDR3 DNA reads TGTGCCAGCAGTGATCCGGGACAGGGGGCGTTTGGCTACACCTTC.

The chain has TRBV5-1 and TRBJ1-4; perhaps TRBD1 as D (6 bases). This CDR3 region has 15 residues. Trimming pared 4 bases from V and 8 bases from J, leaving 18 bases between. Germline V gives CDR1 SGHRS, CDR2 YFSETQ. The CDR3: CASSPGQQVNEKLFF. For the CDR3, the DNA is TGCGCCAGCAGCCCAGGACAGCAGGTCAACGAAAAACTGTTTTTT.

This clonotype has just a few counts. The V and J genes are TRBV29-1 and TRBJ1-5; D is possibly TRBD1 (6 bases). V was shortened by 5 bases and J by 3 bases, with 14 bases between the two germline ends. The CDR3 has 14 residues. The germline V gene has CDR1 SQVTM and CDR2 ANQGSEA. For the CDR3, the DNA is TGCAGCGTTTATGAGGACAGTTACAATCAGCCCCAGCATTTT. Residues: CSVYEDSYNQPQHF.

J is TRBJ1-5 and V is TRBV6-2 or TRBV6-3; D is unresolved. The CDR3 totals 15 residues. Trimming stripped 0 bases from V and 7 bases from J, with 13 bases between. From germline, CDR1 is MNHEY and CDR2 SVGEGT. The CDR3 spells CASSYSTGSGQPQHF. The DNA of the CDR3 is TGTGCCAGCAGTTACTCTACGGGATCGGGACAGCCCCAGCATTTT.

The chain has TRBV9 and TRBJ1-1; possible D gene TRBD1, 5 bases. The CDR3 has 17 residues. Germline V gene data show CDR1 as SGDLS and CDR2 as YYNGEE. Between the trimmed V and J ends, which lost 0 bases and 1 base, there was a span of 16 bases. The CDR3 sequence is CASSVEMRGIQNTEAFF. The DNA for the CDR3 is TGTGCCAGCAGCGTAGAAATGCGGGGGATCCAGAACACTGAAGCTTTCTTT.

This clonotype showed up many times. This chain uses TRBV10-3 with TRBJ1-1, with no clear D. The CDR3 sequence is 12 residues long. V was clipped by 3 bases and J by 1 base, with 3 bases between them. Germline loops: CDR1 ENHRY, CDR2 SYGVKD. CDR3 sequence: CAISDGNTEAFF. The CDR3 nucleotides are TGTGCCATCAGTGACGGGAACACTGAAGCTTTCTTT.

This clonotype came up a few times. J is TRBJ1-1 and V is TRBV12-3 or TRBV12-4; D remains ambiguous. The CDR3 consists of 11 residues. V lost 7 bases and J 4 bases, leaving 7 bases between the germline ends. This CDR3 is CASTLGTEAFF. The CDR3 bases are TGTGCCAGCACCTTGGGCACTGAAGCTTTCTTT.

In its sample, this clonotype was seen a few times. This chain connects TRBV29-1 to TRBJ2-6, with 9 bases that match TRBD1. The junction had 5 bases not matched to a gene; V was cut back by 4 bases and J by 1 base. The CDR3 length is 16 residues. Germline-derived CDR1 and CDR2 are SQVTM and ANQGSEA. The CDR3 DNA reads TGCAGCGTTGGCAGGACAGGGGTGTCTGGGGCCAACGTCCTGACTTTC. This gives the protein CSVGRTGVSGANVLTF.

This chain uses TRBV6-2 or TRBV6-3 with TRBJ1-5; 9 bases match TRBD1. The germline gives CDR1 MNHEY, CDR2 SVGEGT. The V and J ends lost 6 bases and 5 bases, in that order; junction bases with no gene match: 8. CDR3 length: 15 residues. The CDR3 nucleotides are TGTGCCAGCAGCCCACCGGACAGGGGACATCAGCCCCAGCATTTT. This sequence encodes CASSPPDRGHQPQHF.